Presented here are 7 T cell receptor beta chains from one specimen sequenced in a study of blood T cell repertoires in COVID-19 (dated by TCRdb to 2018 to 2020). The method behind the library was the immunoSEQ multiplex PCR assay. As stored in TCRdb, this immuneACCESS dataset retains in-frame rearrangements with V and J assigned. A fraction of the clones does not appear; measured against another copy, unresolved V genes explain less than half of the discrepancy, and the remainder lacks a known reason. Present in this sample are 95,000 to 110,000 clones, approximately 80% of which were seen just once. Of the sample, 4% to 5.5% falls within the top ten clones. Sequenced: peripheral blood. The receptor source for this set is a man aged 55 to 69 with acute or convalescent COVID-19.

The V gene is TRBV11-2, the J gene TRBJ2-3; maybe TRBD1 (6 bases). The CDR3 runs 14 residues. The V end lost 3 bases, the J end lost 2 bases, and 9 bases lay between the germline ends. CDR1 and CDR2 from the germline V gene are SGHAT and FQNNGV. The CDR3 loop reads CASSLDRYTDTQYF. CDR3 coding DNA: TGTGCCAGCAGCTTGGACAGATACACAGATACGCAGTATTTT.

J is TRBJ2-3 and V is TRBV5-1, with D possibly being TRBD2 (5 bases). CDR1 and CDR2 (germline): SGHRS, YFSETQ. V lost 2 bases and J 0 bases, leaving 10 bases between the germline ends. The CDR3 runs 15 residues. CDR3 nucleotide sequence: TGCGCCAGCAGCTTTTCGGGGATTAGCACAGATACGCAGTATTTT. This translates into CASSFSGISTDTQYF.

CDR3 amino acids: CASSTGTSGGVYEQYF. CDR3 DNA: TGCGCCAGCAGCACCGGGACTAGCGGGGGGGTCTACGAGCAGTACTTC. The chain links TRBV5-1 to TRBJ2-7, with TRBD2 matching 16 bases. CDR3 size: 16 residues. Germline trimming cut 4 bases from V and 3 bases from J; bases unmatched to any gene: 4. Germline V gives CDR1 SGHRS, CDR2 YFSETQ.

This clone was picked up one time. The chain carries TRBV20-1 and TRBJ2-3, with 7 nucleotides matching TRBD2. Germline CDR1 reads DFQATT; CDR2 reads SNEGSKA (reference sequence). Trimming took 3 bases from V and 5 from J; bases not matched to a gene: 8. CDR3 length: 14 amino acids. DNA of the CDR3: TGCAGTGCTAGTAAGGCGGGAGTTGGAGATACGCAGTATTTT. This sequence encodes CSASKAGVGDTQYF.

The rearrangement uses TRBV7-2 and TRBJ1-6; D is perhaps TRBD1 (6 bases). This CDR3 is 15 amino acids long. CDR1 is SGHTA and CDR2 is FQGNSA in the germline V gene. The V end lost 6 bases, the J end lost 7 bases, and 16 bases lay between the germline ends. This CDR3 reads CASSLTRDKNSPLHF. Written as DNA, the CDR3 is TGTGCCAGCAGTCTTACCCGGGACAAAAATTCACCCCTCCACTTT.

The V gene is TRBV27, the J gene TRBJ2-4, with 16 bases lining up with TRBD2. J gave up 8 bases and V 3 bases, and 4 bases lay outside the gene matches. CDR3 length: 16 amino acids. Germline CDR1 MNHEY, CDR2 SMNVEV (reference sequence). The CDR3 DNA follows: TGTGCCAGCAGTTTCGGGACTAGCGGGAGGGGCCACATTCAGTACTTC. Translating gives CASSFGTSGRGHIQYF.

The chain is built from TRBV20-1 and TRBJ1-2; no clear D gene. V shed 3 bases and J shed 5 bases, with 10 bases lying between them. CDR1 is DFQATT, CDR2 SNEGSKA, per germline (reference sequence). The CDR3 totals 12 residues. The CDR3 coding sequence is TGCAGTGCTAGTGCTCAGGCATATGGCTACACCTTC. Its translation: CSASAQAYGYTF.